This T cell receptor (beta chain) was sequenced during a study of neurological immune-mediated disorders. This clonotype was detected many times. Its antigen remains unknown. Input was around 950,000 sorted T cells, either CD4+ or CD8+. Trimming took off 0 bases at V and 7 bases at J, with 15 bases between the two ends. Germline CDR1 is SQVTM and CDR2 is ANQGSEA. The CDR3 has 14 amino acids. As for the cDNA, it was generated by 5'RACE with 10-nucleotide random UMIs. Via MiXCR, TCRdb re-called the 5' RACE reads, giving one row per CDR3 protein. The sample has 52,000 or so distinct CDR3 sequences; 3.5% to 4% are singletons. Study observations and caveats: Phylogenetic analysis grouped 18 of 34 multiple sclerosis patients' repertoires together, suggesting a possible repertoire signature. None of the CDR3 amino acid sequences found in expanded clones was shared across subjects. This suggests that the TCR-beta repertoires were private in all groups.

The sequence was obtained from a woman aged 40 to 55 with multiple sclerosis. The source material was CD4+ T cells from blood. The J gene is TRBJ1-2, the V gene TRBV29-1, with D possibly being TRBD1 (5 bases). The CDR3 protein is CSVEDPLGRGGYTF. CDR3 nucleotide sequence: TGCAGCGTTGAAGACCCCTTGGGTAGGGGTGGCTACACCTTC.